This T cell receptor (beta chain) was documented in a study of blood T cell repertoires in COVID-19. Across the whole study: From the United States, Italy and Spain came samples of acute and convalescent COVID-19. From T cells, B-cell-depleted T cells, or PBMCs came the material, which was cDNA or gDNA.

The germline V gene encodes CDR1 SGHTS and CDR2 YDEGEE. Trimming pared 4 bases from V and 5 bases from J, leaving 10 bases between. The CDR3 has 13 amino acids. How the authors handled the data: Estimated nucleated cell counts came from reference gene primer amplification. TCRdb's copy holds only in-frame clones and misses some; the assay was immunoSEQ multiplex PCR. For V, J and clone size, that table is used; D and trimming come from the DNA. The sample contains more than 95,000 clones, approximately 85% of which appear only once. Sequenced material: peripheral blood. The chain combines TRBV5-8 with TRBJ1-5; D is perhaps TRBD1 (5 bases). This clonotype was obtained from a man older than 75 with active or convalescent COVID-19. This CDR3 is CASSPGGDQPQHF. The CDR3 DNA reads as TGTGCCAGCAGCCCGGGGGGGGATCAGCCCCAGCATTTT.